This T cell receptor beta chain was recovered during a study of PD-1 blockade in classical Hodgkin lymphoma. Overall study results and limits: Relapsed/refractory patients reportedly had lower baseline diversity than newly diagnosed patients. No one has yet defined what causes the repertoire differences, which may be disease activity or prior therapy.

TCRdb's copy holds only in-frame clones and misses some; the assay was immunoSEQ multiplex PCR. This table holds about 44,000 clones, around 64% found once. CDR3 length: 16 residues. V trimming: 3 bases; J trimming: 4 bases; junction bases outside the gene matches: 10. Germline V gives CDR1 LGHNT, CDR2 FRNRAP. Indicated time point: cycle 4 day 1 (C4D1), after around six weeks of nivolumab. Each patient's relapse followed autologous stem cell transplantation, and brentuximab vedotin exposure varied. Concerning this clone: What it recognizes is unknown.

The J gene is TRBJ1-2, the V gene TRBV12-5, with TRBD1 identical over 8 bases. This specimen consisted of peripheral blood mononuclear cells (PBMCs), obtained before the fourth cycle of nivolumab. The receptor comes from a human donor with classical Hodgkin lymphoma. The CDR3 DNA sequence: TGTGCTAGTGGTTTTGGTGACAGGGGCCTCCTCTATGGCTACACCTTC. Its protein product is CASGFGDRGLLYGYTF.